This TCR beta chain was sequenced during a study of blood T cell repertoires in COVID-19. Overall study context: Samples representing acute and convalescent COVID-19 were sourced from the United States, Italy and Spain. T cells, B-cell-depleted T cells, or PBMCs supplied cDNA or gDNA.

Produced via immunoSEQ multiplex PCR; TCRdb's table is partial and in-frame only. The sample has more than 65,000 clones; roughly 87% are singletons. Germline V gene sequence: CDR1 PRHDT, CDR2 FYEKMQ (reference sequence). The V segment lost 0 bases and the J segment 11 bases; nucleotides outside the gene matches: 4. The length of the CDR3 is 14 residues. The receptor comes from a man in his fifties with active COVID-19. The chain couples TRBV13 to TRBJ1-6, with 7 bases fitting TRBD1. The specimen sequenced was peripheral blood. Written as DNA, the CDR3 is TGTGCCAGCAGCTTAGGGGACAGGCTTACACCCCTCCACTTT. It codes for CASSLGDRLTPLHF.